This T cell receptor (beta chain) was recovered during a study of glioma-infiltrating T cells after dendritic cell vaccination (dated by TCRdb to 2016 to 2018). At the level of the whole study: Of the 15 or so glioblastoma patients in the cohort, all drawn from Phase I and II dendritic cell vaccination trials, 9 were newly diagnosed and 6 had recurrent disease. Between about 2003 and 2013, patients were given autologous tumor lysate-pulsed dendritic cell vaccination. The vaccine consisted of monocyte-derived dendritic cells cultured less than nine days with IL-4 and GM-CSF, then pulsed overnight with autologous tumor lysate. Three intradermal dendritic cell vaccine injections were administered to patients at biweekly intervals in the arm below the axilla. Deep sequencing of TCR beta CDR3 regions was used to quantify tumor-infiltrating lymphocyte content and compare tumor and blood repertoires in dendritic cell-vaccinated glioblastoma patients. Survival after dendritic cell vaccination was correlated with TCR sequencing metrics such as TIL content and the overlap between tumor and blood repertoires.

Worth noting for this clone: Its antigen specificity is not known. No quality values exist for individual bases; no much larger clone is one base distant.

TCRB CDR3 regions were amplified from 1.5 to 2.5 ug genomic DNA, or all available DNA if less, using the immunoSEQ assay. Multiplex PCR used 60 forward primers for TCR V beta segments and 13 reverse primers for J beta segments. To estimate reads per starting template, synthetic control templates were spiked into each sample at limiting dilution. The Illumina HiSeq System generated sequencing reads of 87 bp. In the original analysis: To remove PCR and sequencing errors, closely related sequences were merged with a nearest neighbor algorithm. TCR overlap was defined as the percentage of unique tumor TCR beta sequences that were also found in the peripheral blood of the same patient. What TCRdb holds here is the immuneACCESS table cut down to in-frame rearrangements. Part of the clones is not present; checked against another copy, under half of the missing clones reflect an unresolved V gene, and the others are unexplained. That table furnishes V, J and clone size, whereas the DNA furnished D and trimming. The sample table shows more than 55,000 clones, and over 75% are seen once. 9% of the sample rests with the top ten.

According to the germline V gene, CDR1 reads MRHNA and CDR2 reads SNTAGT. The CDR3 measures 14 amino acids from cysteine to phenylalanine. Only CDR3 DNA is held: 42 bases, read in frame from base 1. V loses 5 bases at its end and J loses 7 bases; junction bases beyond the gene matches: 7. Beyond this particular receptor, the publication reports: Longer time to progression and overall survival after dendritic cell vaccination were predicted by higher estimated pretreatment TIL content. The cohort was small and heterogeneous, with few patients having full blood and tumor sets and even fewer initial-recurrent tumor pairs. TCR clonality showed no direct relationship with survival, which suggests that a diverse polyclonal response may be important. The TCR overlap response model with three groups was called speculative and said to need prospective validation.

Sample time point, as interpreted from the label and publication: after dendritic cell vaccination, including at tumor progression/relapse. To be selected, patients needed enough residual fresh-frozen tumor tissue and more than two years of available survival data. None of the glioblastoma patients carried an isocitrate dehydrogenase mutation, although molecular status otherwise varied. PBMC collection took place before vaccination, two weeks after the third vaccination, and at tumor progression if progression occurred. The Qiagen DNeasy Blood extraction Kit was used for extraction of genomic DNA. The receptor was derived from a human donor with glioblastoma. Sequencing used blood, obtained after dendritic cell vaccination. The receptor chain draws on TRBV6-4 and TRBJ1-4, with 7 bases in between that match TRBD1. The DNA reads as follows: TGTGCCAGCAGTCCGGACAGGCAGAGTGAAAAACTGTTTTTT. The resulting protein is CASSPDRQSEKLFF.